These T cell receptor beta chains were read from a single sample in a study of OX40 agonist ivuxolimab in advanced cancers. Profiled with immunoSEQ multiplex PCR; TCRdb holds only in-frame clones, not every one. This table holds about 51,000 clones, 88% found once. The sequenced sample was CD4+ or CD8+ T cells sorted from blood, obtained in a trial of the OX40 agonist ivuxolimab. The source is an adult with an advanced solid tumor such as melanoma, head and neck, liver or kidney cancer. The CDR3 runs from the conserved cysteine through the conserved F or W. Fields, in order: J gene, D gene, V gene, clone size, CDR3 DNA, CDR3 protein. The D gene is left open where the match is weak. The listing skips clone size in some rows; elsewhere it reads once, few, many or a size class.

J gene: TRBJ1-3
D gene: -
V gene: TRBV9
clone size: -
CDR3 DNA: TGTGCCAGCAGCGTAGAGTCCGGGTTTGGAAACACCATATATTTT
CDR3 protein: CASSVESGFGNTIYF

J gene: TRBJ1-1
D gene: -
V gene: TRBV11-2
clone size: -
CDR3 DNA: TGTGCCAGCAGCGAGCGCAGGGGTTTGAACACTGAAGCTTTCTTT
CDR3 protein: CASSERRGLNTEAFF

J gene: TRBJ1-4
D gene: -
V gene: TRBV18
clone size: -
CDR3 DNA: TGTGCCAGCTCACCAGACTTCAGACAGAATGAAAAACTGTTTTTT
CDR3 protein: CASSPDFRQNEKLFF

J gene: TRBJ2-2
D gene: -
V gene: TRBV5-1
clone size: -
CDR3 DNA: TGCGCCAGCAGCTCCGCTCCGGTGGGGACCGGGGAGCTGTTTTTT
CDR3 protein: CASSSAPVGTGELFF

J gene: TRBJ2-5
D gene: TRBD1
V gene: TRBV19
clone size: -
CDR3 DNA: TGTGCCAGTAGCTGGTATCCAGGACAGGGTGGTGAGCAGTACTTC
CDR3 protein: CASSWYPGQGGEQYF

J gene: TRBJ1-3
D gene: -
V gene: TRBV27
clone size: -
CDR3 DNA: TGTGCCAGCAAAACATTCCTCTCTGGAAACACCATATATTTT
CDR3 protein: CASKTFLSGNTIYF

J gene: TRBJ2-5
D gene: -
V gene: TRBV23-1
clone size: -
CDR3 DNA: TGCGCCAGCAGGGAAACACCAGGGTCAGGGACCCAGTACTTC
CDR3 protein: CASRETPGSGTQYF

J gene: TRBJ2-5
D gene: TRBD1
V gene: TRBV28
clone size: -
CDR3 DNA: TGTGCCAGCAGCTCCGATCTCCAGGACAGGGGCGAGACCCAGTACTTC
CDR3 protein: CASSSDLQDRGETQYF

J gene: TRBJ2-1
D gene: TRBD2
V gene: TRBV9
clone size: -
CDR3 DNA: TGTGCCAGCAGCGTTAGCCCCAGGGACTACGGCAATGAGCAGTTCTTC
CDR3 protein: CASSVSPRDYGNEQFF

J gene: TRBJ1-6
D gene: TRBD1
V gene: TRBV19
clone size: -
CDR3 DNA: TGTGCCAGTAGTTCCGGGACAGGGGCTTCACCCCTCCACTTT
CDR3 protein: CASSSGTGASPLHF

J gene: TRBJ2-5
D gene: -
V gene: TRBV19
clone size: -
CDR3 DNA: TGTGCCAGTAGTATCCTCGGGACGGCCGGGGAGACCCAGTACTTC
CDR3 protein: CASSILGTAGETQYF

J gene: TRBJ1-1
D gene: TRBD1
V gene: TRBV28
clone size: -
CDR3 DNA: TGTGCCAGCAGACCCAGGACAGGGGTGGGCACTGAAGCTTTCTTT
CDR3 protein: CASRPRTGVGTEAFF

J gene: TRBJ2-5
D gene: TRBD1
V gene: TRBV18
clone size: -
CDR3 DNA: TGTGCCAGCCAAGGGACAGCACAAGAGACCCAGTACTTC
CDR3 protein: CASQGTAQETQYF

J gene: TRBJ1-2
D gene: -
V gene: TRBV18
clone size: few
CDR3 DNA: TGTGCCAGCTCAGGGGACACAACCACTAACTATGGCTACACCTTC
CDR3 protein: CASSGDTTTNYGYTF

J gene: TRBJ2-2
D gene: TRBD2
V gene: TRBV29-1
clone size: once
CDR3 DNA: TGCAGCGTTGAAGAGGGGGGGACGAACACCGGGGAGCTGTTTTTT
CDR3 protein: CSVEEGGTNTGELFF

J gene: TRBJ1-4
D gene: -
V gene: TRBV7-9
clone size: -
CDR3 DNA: TGTGCCAGCAGCTTAGTGGGGGGTACTGAAAAACTGTTTTTT
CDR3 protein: CASSLVGGTEKLFF

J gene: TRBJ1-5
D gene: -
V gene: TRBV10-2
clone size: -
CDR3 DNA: TGCGCCAGCAGTGAGAGGACTCAGCCCCAGCATTTT
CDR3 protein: CASSERTQPQHF

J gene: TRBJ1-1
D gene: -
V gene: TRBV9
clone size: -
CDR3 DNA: TGTGCCAGCAGCGTAGGAAATGCGCCCACTGAAGCTTTCTTT
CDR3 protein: CASSVGNAPTEAFF

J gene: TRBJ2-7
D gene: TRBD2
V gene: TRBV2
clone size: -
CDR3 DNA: TGTGCCAGCAGTGATCGGACTAGGGCCTACGAGCAGTACTTC
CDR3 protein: CASSDRTRAYEQYF

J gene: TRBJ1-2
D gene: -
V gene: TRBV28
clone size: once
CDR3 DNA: TGTGCCAGCAGTTTGGGCAGAGCGCTTAACTATGGCTACACCTTC
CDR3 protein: CASSLGRALNYGYTF

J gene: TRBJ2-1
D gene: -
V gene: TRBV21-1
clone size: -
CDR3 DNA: TGTGCCAGCAGCCGGGACAGGGGGCTCTACAATGAGCAGTTCTTC
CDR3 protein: CASSRDRGLYNEQFF

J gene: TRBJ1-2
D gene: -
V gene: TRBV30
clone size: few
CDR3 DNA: TGTGCCTGGAGAGGGGGGACGCCCTATGGCTACACCTTC
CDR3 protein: CAWRGGTPYGYTF

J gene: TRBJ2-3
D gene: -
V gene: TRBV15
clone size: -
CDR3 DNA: TGTGCCACCAGCAGAGAAAGAGGCGAGAGCTCAGATACGCAGTATTTT
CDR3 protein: CATSRERGESSDTQYF

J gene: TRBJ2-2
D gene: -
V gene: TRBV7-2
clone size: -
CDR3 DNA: TGTGCCAGCAGCTTCTCCATCTACGGGGAGCTGTTTTTT
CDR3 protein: CASSFSIYGELFF

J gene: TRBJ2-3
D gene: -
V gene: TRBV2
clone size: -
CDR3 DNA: TGTGCCAGCGGGAACAGGGAAGGTGGAGATACGCAGTATTTT
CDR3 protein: CASGNREGGDTQYF

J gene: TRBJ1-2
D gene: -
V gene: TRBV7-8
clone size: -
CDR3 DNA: TGTGCCAGCAGCTTAGACAGTTTTGGTGGCTACACCTTC
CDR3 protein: CASSLDSFGGYTF